The 3 T cell receptor beta chains given below trace back to one sample, sequenced in a study of blood T cell repertoires in COVID-19. The repertoire was sequenced with immunoSEQ multiplex PCR; TCRdb's copy has only in-frame clones and lacks some. The table records roughly 290,000 clones, approximately 83% of them present only once. Sample: PBMCs or T cells enriched from blood (not recorded which). Every receptor here comes from a young man who had recovered from COVID-19.

The chain uses TRBV6-6 and TRBJ1-1; D remains unclear. The CDR3 has 13 residues. Germline values: CDR1 MNHNY, CDR2 SVGAGI (reference sequence). Trimming stripped 5 bases from V and 1 base from J, with 8 bases between. CDR3 sequence: CASSQIQNTEAFF. The DNA for the CDR3 is TGTGCCAGCAGTCAAATACAGAACACTGAAGCTTTCTTT.

This chain uses TRBV27 with TRBJ2-2; 8 bases align to TRBD1. J lost 7 bases, V lost 3 bases, and 10 bases had no gene match. Germline lookup yields CDR1 MNHEY and CDR2 SMNVEV (reference sequence). The CDR3 runs 16 residues. This CDR3 reads CASSLFGTGESGELFF. CDR3 coding DNA: TGTGCCAGCAGTTTGTTTGGGACAGGAGAAAGCGGGGAGCTGTTTTTT.

The chain employs TRBV29-1 and TRBJ2-5, with 8 bases fitting TRBD1. From germline, CDR1 is SQVTM and CDR2 ANQGSEA. The CDR3 consists of 13 residues. V trimming: 7 bases; J trimming: 1 base; junction bases outside the gene matches: 5. CDR3: CSATGDTQETQYF. The CDR3, as DNA: TGCAGCGCGACAGGGGACACCCAAGAGACCCAGTACTTC.